Included here is one T cell receptor beta chain sequence, with context. The data were taken from a study of cytomegalovirus exposure and HLA in healthy donors. In the PCR, 60 Vbeta and 13 Jbeta primers were used. Profiling relied on immunoSEQ multiplex PCR, and the TCRdb table lists in-frame clones only, not all of them. Of about 160,000 clones listed, about 80% were seen once; the top ten hold 0.98%. The clonotype comes from a woman aged 45-60 years in good health and CMV-seropositive. Sequenced sample: PBMCs.

The CDR3: CASGNRTPYNEQFF. In DNA, the CDR3 is TGTGCCAGCGGGAACAGGACCCCATACAATGAGCAGTTCTTC. The V and J genes are TRBV28 and TRBJ2-1, with a tentative D call TRBD1 (5 bases). From germline, CDR1 is MDHEN and CDR2 SYDVKM. The CDR3 is made up of 14 amino acids. V lost 8 bases and J 4 bases, leaving 15 bases between the germline ends.